The next 16 T cell receptor beta chains were all read from a single sample in a study of blood T cell repertoires in COVID-19. Sequenced by immunoSEQ multiplex PCR; TCRdb stores in-frame clones only, minus some. The sample includes 150,000 to 200,000 clones, approximately 82% of them seen just once. The sequencing input was peripheral blood. These receptors all come from a middle-aged woman with COVID-19, enrolled during active disease.

V usage is TRBV7-8 and J usage is TRBJ2-5, with D possibly being TRBD2 (7 bases). This CDR3 contains 15 residues. Trimming removed 7 bases at V and 5 bases at J, with 20 bases between. CDR1 is SGHVS and CDR2 is FQNEAQ in the germline V gene. The DNA of the CDR3 is TGTGCCAGCACCCCCCGACACAGGGAGGGCGAGACCCAGTACTTC. This codes for CASTPRHREGETQYF.

The genes are TRBV6-1 and TRBJ1-6; perhaps TRBD1 as D (5 bases). Trimming shortened V by 3 bases and J by 5 bases, and 5 bases separated the two germline ends. There are 13 residues in the CDR3. Germline V gives CDR1 MNHNS, CDR2 SASEGT. In DNA form, the CDR3 reads TGTGCCAGCAGTGACAGGGATAATTCACCCCTCCACTTT. It yields the protein CASSDRDNSPLHF.

The sample holds a few counts of this clone. V usage is TRBV19 and J usage is TRBJ1-2; maybe TRBD1 (5 bases). Trimming left V 9 bases short and J 1 base short, with 15 bases between. CDR3 length: 14 residues. Germline V gene data show CDR1 as LNHDA and CDR2 as SQIVND (reference sequence). The CDR3 DNA is TGTGCCAGCCGAAACAGGACCCTTAACTATGGCTACACCTTC. Translation gives CASRNRTLNYGYTF.

The chain uses TRBV7-9 and TRBJ2-3; a weak D match, TRBD2 (6 bases). The CDR3 sequence is 15 residues long. Germline lookup yields CDR1 SEHNR and CDR2 FQNEAQ (reference sequence). V shed 3 bases and J shed 1 base, with 11 bases lying between them. CDR3 nucleotide sequence: TGTGCCAGCAGCTTGGCTAGCGCCCGCACAGATACGCAGTATTTT. The encoded protein is CASSLASARTDTQYF.

The rearrangement uses TRBV11-3 and TRBJ2-1; perhaps TRBD2 as D (6 bases). There are 15 residues in the CDR3. Germline V gene sequence: CDR1 SGHNT, CDR2 YENEEA. Trimming left V 4 bases short and J 10 bases short, with 20 bases between. The CDR3 DNA is TGTGCCAGCAGCTCCTCCGGGGGTTGGAAGGAGGAGCAGTTCTTC. As protein: CASSSSGGWKEEQFF.

V usage is TRBV18 and J usage is TRBJ2-5; D unclear. The V and J ends lost 6 bases and 5 bases respectively, with 13 bases between them. Germline CDR1 reads KGHSH; CDR2 reads LQKENI. This CDR3 spans 13 amino acids. The chain's CDR3 is CASSIDFGETQYF. CDR3 nucleotide sequence: TGTGCCAGCTCTATCGATTTCGGGGAGACCCAGTACTTC.

The gene calls are TRBV13 and TRBJ2-3; 9 nucleotides align to TRBD2. The CDR3 length is 15 residues. The germline CDR1 and CDR2 sequences are PRHDT and FYEKMQ (reference sequence). V dropped 5 bases and J dropped 3; count of bases not matched to a gene: 6. The CDR3 reads CASSLKTSGTDTQYF. As DNA, the CDR3 is TGTGCCAGCAGCCTCAAGACTAGCGGAACAGATACGCAGTATTTT.

This clone was detected a few times. This rearrangement joins TRBV10-3 to TRBJ2-7, with D possibly being TRBD1 (6 bases). There are 14 residues in the CDR3. Germline V CDR1 and CDR2: ENHRY, SYGVKD. Trimming cost V 6 bases and J 2 bases, with 14 bases left between them. CDR3 loop: CAIRLTGTTYEQYF. The CDR3 nucleotides are TGTGCCATCAGGCTCACAGGGACAACCTACGAGCAGTACTTC.

V is TRBV12-5 and J is TRBJ1-6; D might be TRBD1 (5 bases). Germline values: CDR1 LGHNT, CDR2 FRNRAP. The V end lost 6 bases, the J end lost 6 bases, and 24 bases lay between the germline ends. The CDR3 sequence is 18 residues long. The chain's CDR3 is CASGILVSTGTLNSPLHF. CDR3 nucleotide sequence: TGTGCTAGTGGAATCTTGGTGTCCACCGGGACTCTTAATTCACCCCTCCACTTT.

The genes are TRBV9 and TRBJ2-7, with no clear D. The CDR3 consists of 11 residues. The germline V and J ends were trimmed by 4 bases and 3 bases, with 5 bases remaining between them. Germline CDR1 SGDLS, CDR2 YYNGEE. The CDR3 DNA is TGTGCCAGCAGCCCTAGCTACGAGCAGTACTTC. It codes for CASSPSYEQYF.

This chain uses TRBV6-5 with TRBJ2-1; D unresolved. V was trimmed by 6 bases and J by 6 bases, leaving 9 bases between them. Germline V lookup: CDR1 MNHEY, CDR2 SVGAGI. There are 12 residues in the CDR3. The CDR3 sequence is CASRPVGNEQFF. CDR3 nucleotides: TGTGCCAGCAGGCCGGTTGGCAATGAGCAGTTCTTC.

The rearrangement joins TRBV5-5 to TRBJ1-1; D is ambiguous. The germline V and J ends were trimmed by 3 bases and 3 bases, with 12 bases remaining between them. CDR3 size: 14 residues. CDR1 SGHKS and CDR2 YYEKEE come from the germline V gene (reference sequence). CDR3 residues: CASSSINQDTEAFF. The CDR3 bases are TGTGCCAGCAGCTCCATAAACCAGGACACTGAAGCTTTCTTT.

This chain links TRBV27 with TRBJ2-7; D is uncertain. This CDR3 is 15 amino acids long. Germline CDR1 and CDR2: MNHEY and SMNVEV (reference sequence). Trimming removed 4 bases from V and 5 bases from J, with 18 bases in between. The CDR3 is CASSSRRVRIDEQYF. CDR3 nucleotides: TGTGCCAGCAGTTCCCGTCGGGTCCGGATTGACGAGCAGTACTTC.

This clone was observed a handful of times. CDR3 in DNA: TGTGCCAGCAGCCTACAGGGGAGTCGTCAGCCCCAGCATTTT. Amino acids: CASSLQGSRQPQHF. The rearrangement joins TRBV7-9 to TRBJ1-5; 7 bases match TRBD1. CDR1 SEHNR and CDR2 FQNEAQ come from the germline V gene (reference sequence). V was pared by 5 bases and J by 6 bases, with 7 bases of the junction left unmatched. The CDR3 totals 14 residues.

The V gene is TRBV12-5, the J gene TRBJ2-1; 8 bases are shared with TRBD2. This CDR3 spans 18 amino acids. CDR1 LGHNT and CDR2 FRNRAP come from the germline V gene. V was clipped by 0 bases and J by 4 bases; unmatched bases: 11. Here the CDR3 DNA reads TGTGCTAGTGGTTTGGTACTAGGGCGGGGGGTAGCGTACAATGAGCAGTTCTTC. Protein: CASGLVLGRGVAYNEQFF. Variable domain in full (rest from reference TRBV12-5 and TRBJ2-1): DARVTQTPRHKVTEMGQEVTMRCQPILGHNTVFWYRQTMMQGLELLAYFRNRAPLDDSGMPKDRFSAEMPDATLATLKIQPSEPRDSAVYFCASGLVLGRGVAYNEQFFGPGTRLTVL.

The chain has TRBV5-4 and TRBJ2-5; D gene unclear. This CDR3 has 12 residues. CDR1 and CDR2 from the germline V gene are SGHNT and YYREEE (reference sequence). V gave up 0 bases and J gave up 5 bases, with 5 bases separating them. The CDR3, as DNA: TGTGCCAGCAGCTTGGCCAGGGAGACCCAGTACTTC. Residues: CASSLARETQYF.